This T cell receptor (beta chain) was identified in a study of human T cells and chemical hapten exposure. At the level of the study: Per-sample TCR yields varied mainly from small pooled library volume differences. Findings and limits, study-wide: Counts of TCRs above 1 in 1000 frequency stayed unchanged with DPC sensitization.

As the library was built, unique molecular identifiers were attached to individual cDNA molecules. TCRdb analysed the reads with MiXCR anew, one entry per CDR3 protein. In the table there are roughly 120,000 distinct CDR3 sequences, about 8.9% of which are singletons. The germline gives CDR1 LNHDA, CDR2 SQIVND (reference sequence). This CDR3 has 15 amino acids. The V gene lost 3 bases and the J gene lost 2 bases, with 11 bases spanning the gap. RNA extraction used unfractionated whole blood as the source of total RNA. This clonotype has only a few counts. Antigen unknown. The source material was whole blood. V is TRBV19 and J is TRBJ2-1; the D gene could be TRBD1 or TRBD2 (5 bases each). This clonotype was obtained from a human donor in good health. Some clones in this sample may be carry-over from other donors' samples. The CDR3 reads CASSIMWDPYNEQFF. The CDR3 coding sequence is TGTGCCAGTAGTATTATGTGGGACCCCTACAATGAGCAGTTCTTC.